This T cell receptor (beta chain) derives from a study of blood T cell repertoires in COVID-19. Across the whole study: T cells, B-cell-depleted T cells, or PBMCs supplied cDNA or gDNA.

Germline CDR1 reads MGHRA; CDR2 reads YSYEKL. The CDR3 is 15 amino acids. V lost 4 bases to trimming and J lost 1 base; unmatched junction nucleotides: 5. Recruits, aged roughly 18 to 90 years, lived in 25 or so US areas. Donors in Cohort 3 who had recovered were those with two negative PCRs, healthcare professional clearance, or resolution of their symptoms. Sequenced by immunoSEQ multiplex PCR; TCRdb stores in-frame clones only, minus some. The table has about 310,000 clones, about nine tenths seen once. V gene TRBV4-1 combines with J gene TRBJ2-3; TRBD1 matches 7 bases. Specimen: PBMCs or T cells enriched from blood (not recorded which). This clonotype originated in a woman in her late teens or twenties who had recovered from COVID-19. This CDR3 is CASSRLGQRTDTQYF. The CDR3 DNA reads as TGCGCCAGCAGCCGTCTGGGACAGCGCACAGATACGCAGTATTTT.